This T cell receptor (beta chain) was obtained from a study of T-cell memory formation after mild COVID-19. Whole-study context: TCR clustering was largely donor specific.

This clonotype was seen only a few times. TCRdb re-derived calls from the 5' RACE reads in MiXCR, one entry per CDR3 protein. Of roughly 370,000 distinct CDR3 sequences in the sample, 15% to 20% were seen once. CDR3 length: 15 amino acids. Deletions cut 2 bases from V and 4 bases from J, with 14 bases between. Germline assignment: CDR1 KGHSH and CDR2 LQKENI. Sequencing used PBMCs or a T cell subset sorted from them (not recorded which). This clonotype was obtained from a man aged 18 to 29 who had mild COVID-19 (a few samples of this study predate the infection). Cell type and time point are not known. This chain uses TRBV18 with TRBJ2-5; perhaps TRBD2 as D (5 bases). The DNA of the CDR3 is TGTGCCAGCTCACCAAAATCCGTTCGGGGAGAGACCCAGTACTTC. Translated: CASSPKSVRGETQYF.